The source of this T cell receptor (beta chain) is a study of T cells in Graves' hyperthyroidism and ophthalmopathy. On this clonotype itself: Its target is not known.

Study outcomes and limitations: Model predictions of ophthalmopathy came a median approximately seven months before onset. Appearing also in blood were most of the thyroid clonotypes expanded above 0.001.

TCR beta CDR3 sequences were amplified from RNA transcripts. In the first-round RT-PCR of the TCR CDR3, the HTBI primer set was used. One entry per CDR3 protein results from TCRdb running MiXCR on the multiplex PCR reads. The sample lists 410,000 or so distinct CDR3 sequences; about 15% were seen once. Looked up from germline, CDR1 is SEHNR and CDR2 is FQNEAQ (reference sequence). The CDR3 runs to 15 residues. Trimming cost V 4 bases and J 8 bases; bases outside gene matches: 7. Among ophthalmopathy patients, the Clinical Activity Score reached at least 3, the NOSPECS grade reached at least 4, and duration remained under 3 months. Each diagnosis drew on symptoms, thyroxine, TRAb, thyroid ultrasound and orbital computed tomography findings.

This receptor was obtained from a man younger than 35 with Graves' ophthalmopathy. V usage is TRBV7-9 and J usage is TRBJ2-1; TRBD1 agrees at 11 bases. The sample comprised blood. The CDR3: CASSSGTGGVYEQFF. Written as DNA, the CDR3 is TGTGCCAGCAGCTCTGGGACAGGGGGAGTTTATGAGCAGTTCTTC.